This TCR beta chain was observed in a study of graft-versus-host responses after intestinal transplantation (dated by TCRdb to the early 2020s). Concerning the study at large: The transplants that recipients received were multivisceral, liver-intestinal, or isolated intestinal. Every recipient was given anti-thymocyte globulin induction, then maintenance tacrolimus and steroids for approximately 3 years. Bulk TCR-beta CDR3 sequencing was used to track graft-versus-host and host-versus-graft alloreactive T cell clones in the graft, circulation and bone marrow after intestinal transplantation. To identify alloreactive clones, pre-transplant mixed lymphocyte reaction products were sequenced and then compared with unstimulated pre-transplant donor and recipient T cells. A cohort of about two dozen intestinal transplant recipients, including one retransplant, was enrolled, and a few patients lacking pretransplant specimens were excluded. A peak of at least 4% donor T cells among recipient peripheral blood mononuclear cells was the definition used for donor T cell macrochimerism. Instead of going to the commercial service, samples from a few later patients were sequenced in-house on an Illumina MiSeq and processed with MiXCR. What the study reported, not specific to this receptor: Conclusions were limited by the relatively low number and heterogeneity of intestinal transplant patients. GvH clones were detected in recipient bone marrow, and some appeared earlier in ileal mucosa or blood, consistent with an intestinal mucosal origin. Early after transplant, peak levels of circulating GvH clones were found to be associated with declines in HvG clones. In the allografts of patients with donor T cell macrochimerism, GvH to HvG T cell clonal ratios were high.

Library prep was done by the immunoSEQ multiplex PCR assay. Adaptive Biotechnologies carried out high-throughput TCR-beta CDR3 sequencing of genomic DNA for most patients. The source study handled its data this way. TCR sequencing data were retrieved from Adaptive's ImmunoSEQ software for some 17 patients, whereas a few other patients were processed with MiXCR and VDJtools. CDR3 nucleotide sequences shared by donor and recipient were removed because the origin of these sequences could not be assigned. To be classed as alloreactive, a clone needed at least 2-fold expansion over unstimulated cells and a minimum CFSE-low frequency of 0.002% (template counts) or 0.001% (read counts). A clone was considered mappable if detected in the sequenced pre-transplant spleen, lymph node, or MLR CFSE-low populations of the donor or recipient. The cumulative frequency of alloreactive clones was calculated as a percentage of all sequences, weighted by copy number. This is the immuneACCESS table as TCRdb keeps it, with only in-frame sequences that have V and J called. A part of the clones is gone; compared with another copy, unresolved V genes explain less than half, and the rest is unexplained. From that table come the V and J calls and clone size; the DNA was used to work out D and trimming. The sample data list 14,000 or so clones, and over 60% of these were observed just once. Approximately 4.1% of the sample rests with the top ten.

To isolate intraepithelial and lamina propria lymphocytes from graft specimens, dithiothreitol, EDTA incubations and collagenase D digestion were used. Serial intestinal graft biopsy specimens collected up to 600 days after transplant underwent bulk TCR-beta sequencing. About this clone itself: Its antigen remains undetermined. Per-base quality was not reported, and no clone a single base away is much larger than it.

From V the trimming removes 3 bases and from J it removes 7 bases, while the gene matches leave 17 bases of the junction unaccounted for. The germline V gene provides CDR1 SGHDT and CDR2 YYEEEE. The CDR3 runs 19 amino acids, cysteine and phenylalanine included. Just the 57-base CDR3 DNA is kept, in frame starting at base 1. Material: ileum tissue, obtained just over 26 days after intestinal transplant. The chain links TRBV5-6 with TRBJ2-4, with 12 middle bases fitting TRBD2. This receptor was identified in a human patient who received an intestinal transplant, so some T cells may come from the graft donor. The nucleotide sequence reads TGTGCCAGCAGCTGGAGGAGGACTAGCGGGACCGGGCGGGGTAACATTCAGTACTTC. It translates to CASSWRRTSGTGRGNIQYF.